One sample yielded the 16 T cell receptor beta chains listed below, sequenced in a study of cytomegalovirus exposure and HLA in healthy donors. The PCR made use of 60 Vbeta and 13 Jbeta primers. The method was immunoSEQ multiplex PCR; TCRdb's version includes in-frame clones alone and lacks a portion of them. The sample has under 250,000 clones; 70% to 80% are singletons. The sequenced material came from PBMCs. Every receptor here comes from a male donor in good health and CMV-seronegative.

V and J are TRBV9 and TRBJ2-7; the match to TRBD1 covers 10 bases. V was clipped by 2 bases and J by 2 bases; unmatched bases: 16. Germline V gene sequence: CDR1 SGDLS, CDR2 YYNGEE. The CDR3 runs to 19 residues. The CDR3 region is CASSVPKGGQGKWTYEQYF. CDR3 coding DNA: TGTGCCAGCAGCGTCCCTAAGGGGGGACAGGGGAAATGGACCTACGAGCAGTACTTC.

This clone was seen just once. This chain connects TRBV5-1 to TRBJ2-1; tentatively, D is TRBD2 (5 bases). The V gene lost 0 bases and the J gene lost 8 bases, with 12 bases spanning the gap. This CDR3 has 14 residues. Looked up from germline, CDR1 is SGHRS and CDR2 is YFSETQ. CDR3 in amino acids: CASSLAKGSDEQFF. CDR3 nucleotide sequence: TGCGCCAGCAGCTTGGCCAAGGGTAGCGATGAGCAGTTCTTC.

The V and J genes are TRBV10-3 and TRBJ1-1; TRBD1 matches 8 bases. J was trimmed by 11 bases and V by 6 bases; bases with no gene match: 8. Looked up from germline, CDR1 is ENHRY and CDR2 is SYGVKD. The CDR3 sequence is 12 residues long. The CDR3 loop is CAISQGQGSAFF. The CDR3 nucleotides read TGTGCCATCAGCCAAGGACAGGGATCGGCTTTCTTT.

Here the CDR3 DNA reads TGTGCCAGCAGCTCCCGGACAGCAACTAATGAAAAACTGTTTTTT. Protein sequence: CASSSRTATNEKLFF. The chain couples TRBV7-7 to TRBJ1-4; TRBD1 is a possible D gene (6 bases). V was clipped by 4 bases and J by 0 bases, with 9 bases between them. The V gene's germline CDR1 is SSHAT and CDR2 FNYEAQ (reference sequence). The CDR3 is 15 residues long.

This chain uses TRBV7-2 with TRBJ2-5; TRBD1 might be the D (5 bases). The germline V and J ends were trimmed by 3 bases and 4 bases, with 12 bases remaining between them. CDR3 length: 14 amino acids. Looked up from germline, CDR1 is SGHTA and CDR2 is FQGNSA. The CDR3 loop is CASSLGSRGETQYF. The CDR3 DNA follows: TGTGCCAGCAGCTTGGGGTCTAGGGGAGAGACCCAGTACTTC.

The chain has TRBV14 and TRBJ2-7; no reliable D call. CDR3 length: 13 residues. The ends were cut back, 3 bases at V and 3 bases at J, with 9 bases in the middle. Germline loops: CDR1 SGHDN, CDR2 FVKESK. The CDR3 DNA reads TGTGCCAGCAGCCACACCCCTAGCTACGAGCAGTACTTC. As protein: CASSHTPSYEQYF.

V is TRBV9 and J is TRBJ2-7, with D uncertain. The germline CDR1 and CDR2 sequences are SGDLS and YYNGEE. The CDR3 is 13 amino acids. Trimming removed 0 bases at V and 3 bases at J, with 7 bases between. CDR3 sequence (DNA): TGTGCCAGCAGCGTAGATCCGGGCTACGAGCAGTACTTC. Translation gives CASSVDPGYEQYF.

This sequence joins TRBV19 and TRBJ2-1, with 10 bases matching TRBD2. The CDR3 spans 16 residues. Unmatched junction bases numbered 11, after V lost 6 bases and J lost 6 bases. The germline gives CDR1 LNHDA, CDR2 SQIVND (reference sequence). In DNA form, the CDR3 reads TGTGCCAGTAGCTGGGGTACCGGGACTAGCGCCAATGAGCAGTTCTTC. This codes for CASSWGTGTSANEQFF.

V gene TRBV6-1 combines with J gene TRBJ2-7, with a weak D call TRBD1 (5 bases). This CDR3 spans 14 amino acids. Germline CDR1 reads MNHNS; CDR2 reads SASEGT. V dropped 10 bases and J dropped 2 bases, with 18 bases sitting between them. The CDR3 loop reads CATTNPGQTYEQYF. CDR3 coding DNA: TGTGCCACCACCAACCCAGGGCAGACCTACGAGCAGTACTTC.

V gene TRBV5-1 combines with J gene TRBJ1-3; D is unclear. This CDR3 has 16 amino acids. V shed 0 bases and J shed 0 bases, with 10 bases lying between them. CDR1 is SGHRS and CDR2 is YFSETQ in the germline V gene. In nucleotides, the CDR3 is TGCGCCAGCAGCTTGGGCGGGATTAACTCTGGAAACACCATATATTTT. Translation gives CASSLGGINSGNTIYF.

The rearrangement links TRBV10-3 to TRBJ1-2; TRBD1 matches 9 bases. The trim removed 0 bases at V and 1 base at J, leaving 6 bases unmatched. This CDR3 has 17 residues. Germline V gene lookup returns CDR1 ENHRY and CDR2 SYGVKD. CDR3 sequence reads: CAISESTGGWGNYGYTF. Here the CDR3 DNA reads TGTGCCATCAGTGAGTCCACAGGGGGCTGGGGTAACTATGGCTACACCTTC.

In this sample, this clone turned up a few times. This sequence joins TRBV27 and TRBJ2-3; no clear D gene. The V and J ends lost 1 base and 0 bases respectively, with 14 bases between them. The CDR3 extends over 17 amino acids. In germline, CDR1 is MNHEY, CDR2 SMNVEV (reference sequence). DNA for the CDR3: TGTGCCAGCAGTTTATTGGCAGAAAGATCTAGCACAGATACGCAGTATTTT. It yields the protein CASSLLAERSSTDTQYF.

This clone was picked up a small number of times. The chain has TRBV6-1 and TRBJ2-5; 9 positions match TRBD2. V gave up 3 bases and J gave up 5 bases; unmatched junction bases: 4. The length of the CDR3 is 14 residues. From germline, CDR1 is MNHNS and CDR2 SASEGT. CDR3 sequence: CASSEAGGPETQYF. Written as DNA, the CDR3 is TGTGCCAGCAGTGAGGCGGGAGGGCCGGAGACCCAGTACTTC.

This chain links TRBV4-1 with TRBJ2-1, with 8 bases fitting TRBD2. J lost 4 bases, V lost 1 base, and 6 bases had no gene match. CDR1 MGHRA and CDR2 YSYEKL come from the germline V gene. The CDR3 is 16 amino acids. The CDR3 protein is CASSQVVSGAYNEQFF. CDR3 sequence (DNA): TGCGCCAGCAGCCAAGTTGTTAGCGGGGCGTACAATGAGCAGTTCTTC.

V gene TRBV7-3 combines with J gene TRBJ2-1; D is possibly TRBD2 (5 bases). The CDR3 runs 12 residues. Germline assignment: CDR1 SGHTA and CDR2 FQGTGA. The germline V and J ends were trimmed by 2 bases and 8 bases, with 7 bases remaining between them. The CDR3 DNA reads as TGTGCCAGCAGCTTAGGCGGGCATGAGCAGTTCTTC. This codes for CASSLGGHEQFF.

This clone was seen a few times. The chain carries TRBV19 and TRBJ1-1; D unresolved. V lost 10 bases, J lost 0 bases, and 12 bases lay in between. CDR3 size: 13 residues. The germline CDR1 and CDR2 sequences are LNHDA and SQIVND (reference sequence). For the CDR3, the DNA is TGTGCCACTACGGAGATCTTGAACACTGAAGCTTTCTTT. Protein: CATTEILNTEAFF. Drawing the rest from reference TRBV19 and TRBJ1-1, the complete variable domain is DGGITQSPKYLFRKEGQNVTLSCEQNLNHDAMYWYRQDPGQGLRLIYYSQIVNDFQKGDIAEGYSVSREKKESFPLTVTSAQKNPTAFYLCATTEILNTEAFFGQGTRLTVV.